Listed here are 24 T cell receptor beta chains from one sample, sequenced in a study of blood T cell repertoires in COVID-19. Only in-frame clones appear in the TCRdb table, and some are missing; sequencing was by immunoSEQ multiplex PCR. The sample consists of about 64,000 clones, approximately 91% of them appearing once. The sequenced sample consisted of peripheral blood. The receptors shown here come from a human donor in a cohort sampled during active COVID-19.

This chain joins TRBV11-2 and TRBJ1-1, with D unclear. Trimming removed 5 bases from V and 2 bases from J, with 18 bases in between. Per germline, CDR1 SGHAT and CDR2 FQNNGV. The CDR3 spans 16 residues. The CDR3 nucleotides are TGTGCCAGCAGCCCGATATTCACTTACCTAAACACTGAAGCTTTCTTT. Protein product: CASSPIFTYLNTEAFF.

This chain uses TRBV5-8 with TRBJ2-5; TRBD1 agrees at 8 bases. The germline gives CDR1 SGHTS, CDR2 YDEGEE. The CDR3 sequence is 15 residues long. The V segment lost 4 bases and the J segment 1 base; nucleotides outside the gene matches: 6. The CDR3 is CASSPQGAFQETQYF. The DNA for the CDR3 is TGTGCCAGCAGCCCCCAGGGGGCATTCCAAGAGACCCAGTACTTC.

V usage is TRBV7-8 and J usage is TRBJ2-5; possibly TRBD2 for D (7 bases). Germline CDR1 is SGHVS and CDR2 is FQNEAQ. CDR3 length: 16 amino acids. V was shortened by 0 bases and J by 2 bases, with 13 bases between the two germline ends. The CDR3 reads CASSLAGGATQETQYF. The CDR3 DNA reads TGTGCCAGCAGCTTAGCGGGGGGGGCTACACAAGAGACCCAGTACTTC. Complete variable domain (other parts from reference TRBV7-8 and TRBJ2-5): GAGVSQSPRYKVAKRGQDVALRCDPISGHVSLFWYQQALGQGPEFLTYFQNEAQLDKSGLPSDRFFAERPEGSVSTLKIQRTQQEDSAVYLCASSLAGGATQETQYFGPGTRLLVL.

The chain joins TRBV4-3 to TRBJ2-3, with TRBD2 identical over 7 bases. Losses at the gene ends were 1 base for V and 4 bases for J; bases not matched to a gene: 5. CDR1 LGHNA and CDR2 YSLEER come from the germline V gene. This CDR3 is 15 amino acids long. The CDR3, as DNA: TGCGCCAGCAGCCAAGCGGCGGGAGTTGCAGATACGCAGTATTTT. Amino acid sequence: CASSQAAGVADTQYF.

The chain joins TRBV28 to TRBJ1-2, with TRBD1 matching over 10 bases. CDR3 size: 13 residues. CDR1 is MDHEN, CDR2 SYDVKM, per germline. Germline trimming cut 5 bases from V and 8 bases from J; bases unmatched to any gene: 5. The CDR3 DNA reads as TGTGCCAGCAGTATTGACAGGGGGCAGGGCTACACCTTC. This sequence encodes CASSIDRGQGYTF.

The chain combines TRBV19 with TRBJ2-5, with 10 nucleotides matching TRBD2. The CDR3 runs to 15 residues. CDR1 and CDR2 (germline): LNHDA, SQIVND (reference sequence). V trimming: 3 bases; J trimming: 5 bases; junction bases outside the gene matches: 6. The CDR3 reads CASSISLAGVETQYF. Written as DNA, the CDR3 is TGTGCCAGTAGTATCTCCCTAGCGGGAGTTGAGACCCAGTACTTC.

The chain links TRBV4-1 to TRBJ2-7; D might be TRBD2 (6 bases). The CDR3 is made up of 14 amino acids. With 1 base removed from V and 4 bases from J, the gap between germline ends came to 11 bases. Germline lookup yields CDR1 MGHRA and CDR2 YSYEKL. Here the CDR3 reads CASSQVSGEYEQYF. CDR3 nucleotide sequence: TGCGCCAGCAGCCAAGTTTCGGGGGAATACGAGCAGTACTTC.

The V and J genes are TRBV12-3 or TRBV12-4 and TRBJ1-1, with 7 bases identical to TRBD1. Losses at the gene ends were 6 bases for V and 10 bases for J; bases not matched to a gene: 11. CDR3 length: 13 residues. This CDR3 is CASRKNRGGGAFF. The CDR3 coding sequence is TGTGCCAGCAGGAAGAACAGGGGTGGTGGAGCTTTCTTT.

J is TRBJ2-1 and V is TRBV13; a possible D gene is TRBD2 (5 bases). This CDR3 contains 15 residues. CDR1 is PRHDT, CDR2 FYEKMQ, per germline (reference sequence). The V end was cut by 5 bases, the J end by 0 bases, with 11 bases between. The CDR3 sequence is CASSTPRGSYNEQFF. CDR3 DNA: TGTGCCAGCAGCACTCCCCGGGGCTCCTACAATGAGCAGTTCTTC.

Worth noting for this clone: One end of the junction does not line up with germline, which may come from a read error. This chain uses TRBV7-9 with TRBJ2-3, with 9 bases matching TRBD2. The CDR3 totals 14 residues. Germline CDR1 reads SEHNR; CDR2 reads FQNEAQ (reference sequence). CDR3: CASRLAGDGDTQYF. In DNA, the CDR3 is TGTGCCAGCAGGTTAGCGGGAGACGGAGATACGCAGTATTTT.

The chain employs TRBV28 and TRBJ2-7; TRBD2 matches 13 bases. The length of the CDR3 is 15 residues. V lost 4 bases to trimming and J lost 6 bases; unmatched junction nucleotides: 6. CDR1 MDHEN and CDR2 SYDVKM come from the germline V gene. The CDR3 region is CASSSRRLAGGEQYF. The CDR3 DNA reads TGTGCCAGCAGTTCAAGGCGACTAGCGGGAGGCGAGCAGTACTTC.

V gene TRBV19 combines with J gene TRBJ1-1, with D possibly TRBD1 on 5 matching bases. Trimming took 4 bases from V and 4 from J, leaving 10 bases between them. Germline CDR1 is LNHDA and CDR2 is SQIVND (reference sequence). The CDR3 covers 13 residues. The CDR3 DNA sequence: TGTGCCAGTAGTACGGGGGGGACCACTGAAGCTTTCTTT. Amino acids: CASSTGGTTEAFF.

This clone appeared a single time. The chain is built from TRBV7-3 and TRBJ2-5; D might be TRBD2 (6 bases). The CDR3 covers 15 residues. V was pared by 5 bases and J by 1 base, with 14 bases between. Looked up from germline, CDR1 is SGHTA and CDR2 is FQGTGA. The CDR3 is CASSLLGGAQETQYF. CDR3 DNA: TGTGCCAGCAGCCTTCTGGGGGGAGCCCAAGAGACCCAGTACTTC.

CDR3: CASSLFRQLYSGNTIYF. The DNA of the CDR3 is TGTGCCAGCAGTTTATTCCGACAGCTCTACTCTGGAAACACCATATATTTT. The chain joins TRBV28 to TRBJ1-3; D perhaps matches TRBD1 (5 bases). CDR3 length: 17 residues. V was shortened by 1 base and J by 0 bases, with 13 bases between the two germline ends. In germline, CDR1 is MDHEN, CDR2 SYDVKM.

CDR3 nucleotide sequence: TGCGCCAGCAGTGGCGGGAGGGCCAGCTACGAGCAGTACTTC. Translated, it gives CASSGGRASYEQYF. This sequence joins TRBV5-1 and TRBJ2-7, with 9 bases fitting TRBD2. After removal of 5 bases from V and 3 bases from J, the junction contained 6 bases not matched to a gene. This CDR3 spans 14 amino acids. Germline V lookup: CDR1 SGHRS, CDR2 YFSETQ. Based on the CDR3 plus reference TRBV5-1 and TRBJ2-7, the full variable domain is KAGVTQTPRYLIKTRGQQVTLSCSPISGHRSVSWYQQTPGQGLQFLFEYFSETQRNKGNFPGRFSGRQFSNSRSEMNVSTLELGDSALYLCASSGGRASYEQYFGPGTRLTVT.

The chain recombines TRBV19 with TRBJ1-1; 9 bases line up with TRBD1. The V segment lost 5 bases and the J segment 5 bases; nucleotides outside the gene matches: 6. CDR3 length equals 14 residues. The germline CDR1 and CDR2 sequences are LNHDA and SQIVND (reference sequence). In nucleotides, the CDR3 is TGTGCCAGTAGTGACGGAGACAGGGGGACTGAAGCTTTCTTT. This encodes CASSDGDRGTEAFF. Using reference TRBV19 and TRBJ1-1 for the parts outside the CDR3, the full variable domain is DGGITQSPKYLFRKEGQNVTLSCEQNLNHDAMYWYRQDPGQGLRLIYYSQIVNDFQKGDIAEGYSVSREKKESFPLTVTSAQKNPTAFYLCASSDGDRGTEAFFGQGTRLTVV.

This CDR3 reads CASSPRGQGAKTQYF. The DNA of the CDR3 is TGCGCCAGCAGCCCGCGGGGACAGGGGGCAAAGACCCAGTACTTC. The V call is TRBV5-1, the J call TRBJ2-5; 12 nucleotides align to TRBD1. This CDR3 spans 15 amino acids. With V trimmed by 4 bases and J by 6 bases, 7 bases remained unmatched. The V gene's germline CDR1 is SGHRS and CDR2 YFSETQ.

The rearrangement links TRBV19 to TRBJ2-5, with D uncertain. Per germline, CDR1 LNHDA and CDR2 SQIVND (reference sequence). The CDR3 is made up of 13 amino acids. The V gene lost 2 bases and the J gene lost 2 bases, with 6 bases spanning the gap. In DNA, the CDR3 is TGTGCCAGTAGTATAAGTCAGCAAGAGACCCAGTACTTC. This codes for CASSISQQETQYF.

The gene calls are TRBV7-2 and TRBJ1-5, with a weak D call TRBD1 (5 bases). The CDR3 has 14 residues. CDR1 is SGHTA, CDR2 FQGNSA, per germline. Trimming took off 1 base at V and 7 bases at J, with 11 bases between the two ends. The CDR3 protein is CASSLGRGEQPQHF. The CDR3, as DNA: TGTGCCAGCAGCTTAGGGAGGGGCGAACAGCCCCAGCATTTT.

This sequence joins TRBV6-5 and TRBJ2-5, with 7 bases fitting TRBD1. Germline values: CDR1 MNHEY, CDR2 SVGAGI. The junction had 11 bases not matched to a gene; V was cut back by 0 bases and J by 7 bases. This CDR3 spans 16 amino acids. The CDR3 bases are TGTGCCAGCAGTTACTCGTCCGGGACAGCATATAGGACCCAGTACTTC. This gives the protein CASSYSSGTAYRTQYF.

This sequence joins TRBV5-1 and TRBJ2-7; a possible D gene is TRBD1 (5 bases). This CDR3 spans 14 amino acids. The germline V gene encodes CDR1 SGHRS and CDR2 YFSETQ. V lost 0 bases and J 6 bases, leaving 13 bases between the germline ends. CDR3 coding DNA: TGCGCCAGCAGCTTGGGGGGCAGTCCCCTCGAGCAGTACTTC. It yields the protein CASSLGGSPLEQYF. Combining the CDR3 with reference TRBV5-1 and TRBJ2-7 gives the whole variable domain KAGVTQTPRYLIKTRGQQVTLSCSPISGHRSVSWYQQTPGQGLQFLFEYFSETQRNKGNFPGRFSGRQFSNSRSEMNVSTLELGDSALYLCASSLGGSPLEQYFGPGTRLTVT.

The V and J genes are TRBV12-3 or TRBV12-4 and TRBJ1-5; D gene uncertain. V was clipped by 3 bases and J by 8 bases, with 11 bases between them. The CDR3 length is 13 residues. CDR3 protein: CASSLGRQKPQHF. CDR3 DNA sequence: TGTGCCAGCAGTTTGGGCAGGCAGAAGCCCCAGCATTTT.

V gene TRBV5-1 combines with J gene TRBJ2-7; TRBD2 matches 14 bases. Trimming at V came to 5 bases and at J to 3 bases, leaving 7 bases not matched to a gene. The CDR3 runs 16 residues. Germline V gene sequence: CDR1 SGHRS, CDR2 YFSETQ. The CDR3 loop reads CASSSGTSGSIYEQYF. The CDR3 nucleotides read TGCGCCAGCAGTTCCGGGACTAGCGGGAGCATCTACGAGCAGTACTTC.

The V gene is TRBV9, the J gene TRBJ2-7, with TRBD2 matching over 10 bases. Germline assignment: CDR1 SGDLS and CDR2 YYNGEE. This CDR3 spans 16 amino acids. Trimming at V came to 0 bases and at J to 2 bases, leaving 5 bases not matched to a gene. The CDR3 protein is CASSVATTSGAYEQYF. The CDR3 bases are TGTGCCAGCAGCGTAGCTACTACTAGCGGGGCCTACGAGCAGTACTTC.